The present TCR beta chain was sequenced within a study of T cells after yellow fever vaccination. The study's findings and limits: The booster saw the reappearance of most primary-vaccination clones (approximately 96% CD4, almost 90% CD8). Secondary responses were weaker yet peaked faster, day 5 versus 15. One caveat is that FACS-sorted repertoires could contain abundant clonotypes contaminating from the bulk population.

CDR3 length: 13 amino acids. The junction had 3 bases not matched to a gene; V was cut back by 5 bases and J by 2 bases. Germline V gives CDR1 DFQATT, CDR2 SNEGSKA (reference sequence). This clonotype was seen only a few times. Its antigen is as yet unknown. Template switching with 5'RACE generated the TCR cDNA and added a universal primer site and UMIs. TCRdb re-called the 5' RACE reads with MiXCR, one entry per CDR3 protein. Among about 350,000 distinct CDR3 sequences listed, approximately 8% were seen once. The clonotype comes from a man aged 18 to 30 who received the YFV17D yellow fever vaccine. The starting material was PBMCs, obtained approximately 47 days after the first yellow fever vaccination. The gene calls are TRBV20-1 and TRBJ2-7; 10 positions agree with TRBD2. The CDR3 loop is CSARSGGTYEQYF. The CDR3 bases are TGCAGTGCTCGTAGCGGGGGGACCTACGAGCAGTACTTC.